The 5 T cell receptor beta chains below all came from one sample that was sequenced in a study of shared clonotypes between healthy human individuals. Naive CD8 cells lacked CD45RO and underwent positive selection for CCR7, leaving out terminally differentiated effector memory CD45RA+ cells. Profiling relied on immunoSEQ multiplex PCR, and the TCRdb table lists in-frame clones only, not all of them. Of around 2,000,000 clones listed, just over 90% are singletons. Material for sequencing was naive CD8+ T cells from PBMCs. Every receptor here comes from a man between 18 and 35 years old in good health. Some clones in this sample may be carry-over from other donors' samples.

The chain recombines TRBV14 with TRBJ1-1; no clear D gene. The germline CDR1 and CDR2 sequences are SGHDN and FVKESK. This CDR3 has 16 residues. Trimming pared 0 bases from V and 1 base from J, leaving 12 bases between. Here the CDR3 DNA reads TGTGCCAGCAGCCAAGATTGGACCTCCTCGAACACTGAAGCTTTCTTT. Residues: CASSQDWTSSNTEAFF. The complete variable domain, with remaining parts taken from reference TRBV14 and TRBJ1-1, reads EAGVTQFPSHSVIEKGQTVTLRCDPISGHDNLYWYRRVMGKEIKFLLHFVKESKQDESGMPNNRFLAERTGGTYSTLKVQPAELEDSGVYFCASSQDWTSSNTEAFFGQGTRLTVV.

The chain links TRBV15 to TRBJ2-7, with 9 bases lining up with TRBD1. With V trimmed by 0 bases and J by 6 bases, 3 bases remained unmatched. CDR3 length: 14 amino acids. Germline V lookup: CDR1 LNHNV, CDR2 YYDKDF (reference sequence). The CDR3 nucleotides are TGTGCCACCAGCAGAGACGGGGACAGGGTCGAGCAGTACTTC. This encodes CATSRDGDRVEQYF.

This clone was observed once. Other DNA variants within this sample encode the same CDR3. The chain joins TRBV7-9 to TRBJ1-1, with D uncertain. Trimming removed 2 bases at V and 5 bases at J, with 0 bases between. This CDR3 region has 10 residues. CDR1 is SEHNR and CDR2 is FQNEAQ in the germline V gene (reference sequence). CDR3 region: CASSLTEAFF. CDR3 bases: TGTGCCAGCAGCTTAACTGAAGCTTTCTTT.

V and J are TRBV27 and TRBJ1-2; no definite D call. In germline, CDR1 is MNHEY, CDR2 SMNVEV (reference sequence). This CDR3 spans 15 amino acids. With 5 bases removed from V and 0 bases from J, the gap between germline ends came to 13 bases. This CDR3 is CASSPGPGSNYGYTF. The CDR3, as DNA: TGTGCCAGCAGTCCCGGTCCCGGTTCTAACTATGGCTACACCTTC.

This clone was recorded a few times. The V and J genes are TRBV6-5 and TRBJ2-2, with TRBD2 as a possible D gene (6 bases). The V end lost 7 bases, the J end lost 1 base, and 13 bases lay between the germline ends. CDR1 is MNHEY and CDR2 is SVGAGI in the germline V gene. CDR3 length: 15 residues. The CDR3 loop reads CASTGLSQNTGELFF. CDR3 sequence (DNA): TGTGCCAGCACTGGACTATCTCAGAACACCGGGGAGCTGTTTTTT.